Shown below are 20 T cell receptor beta chains from a single sample sequenced in a study of tumor-infiltrating lymphocytes in primary liver carcinoma. TCR beta cDNA was prepared out of around 460 ng total RNA by means of a constant-region primer. For TCR beta, libraries were produced by three nested multiplex PCR rounds using slightly modified ARM-PCR. It was with TRBV1-TRBV30 forward primers and a C-beta reverse primer that the first two PCR rounds were run, at approximately 9 cycles each. TCRdb redid the calling of the multiplex PCR reads with MiXCR, one entry per CDR3 protein. The table has more than 30,000 distinct CDR3 sequences, 76% seen once. From roughly 18-30 mg of unsorted bulk tissue, DNA and RNA were co-extracted together. The source material was liver tumor tissue from sampling region 5. As for subset: tumor region T5, tumor centre. The receptors derive from a man in his forties with primary liver carcinoma and hepatitis B virus infection.

The sample holds many counts of this clonotype. The chain couples TRBV6-2 or TRBV6-3 to TRBJ2-3; TRBD2 agrees at 12 bases. Germline V gene lookup returns CDR1 MNHEY and CDR2 SVGEGT. With 6 bases clipped from V and 7 bases from J, the junction kept 17 bases outside the gene matches. This CDR3 is 18 amino acids long. The CDR3 DNA follows: TGTGCCAGCAGCTTCCTCCGACTAGCGGGAGCGGGGGCAAATACGCAGTATTTT. Its translation: CASSFLRLAGAGANTQYF.

J is TRBJ1-1 and V is TRBV5-4; a possible D gene is TRBD1 (5 bases). Trimming left V 5 bases short and J 4 bases short, with 18 bases between. From germline, CDR1 is SGHNT and CDR2 YYREEE (reference sequence). The CDR3 length is 15 residues. CDR3 nucleotides: TGTGCCAGCAGATCGGGGGGTTGCATGAGCACTGAAGCTTTCTTT. Translating it yields CASRSGGCMSTEAFF.

This clonotype qualifies as medium-sized. This chain joins TRBV4-2 and TRBJ2-7; 7 nucleotides agree with TRBD2. The germline gives CDR1 LGHNA, CDR2 YNFKEQ. Trimming cost V 2 bases and J 4 bases; bases outside gene matches: 8. This CDR3 has 15 amino acids. The CDR3 region is CASSQLAGDQYEQYF. The DNA for the CDR3 is TGTGCCAGCAGCCAATTAGCGGGTGATCAATACGAGCAGTACTTC.

This clonotype appeared a single time. The chain uses TRBV11-2 and TRBJ2-3; a weak D match, TRBD1 (6 bases). Germline lookup yields CDR1 SGHAT and CDR2 FQNNGV. V was trimmed by 5 bases and J by 4 bases, leaving 16 bases between them. The CDR3 runs to 15 residues. CDR3 amino acids: CASSVLQGLPDTQYF. The CDR3 bases are TGTGCCAGCAGCGTGCTACAGGGTCTGCCAGATACGCAGTATTTT.

The genes are TRBV7-6 and TRBJ2-1, with unresolved D. The CDR3 is made up of 12 amino acids. V dropped 5 bases and J dropped 7 bases, with 9 bases sitting between them. CDR1 and CDR2 (germline): SGHVS, FNYEAQ. As DNA, the CDR3 is TGTGCCAGCAGCGGCTCGGAGAATGAGCAGTTCTTC. The encoded protein is CASSGSENEQFF.

Worth noting for this clonotype: One end of the junction is discordant with germline, which a read error may explain. The rearrangement uses TRBV6-6 and TRBJ2-7; no definite D call. There are 13 residues in the CDR3. From germline, CDR1 is MNHNY and CDR2 SVGAGI (reference sequence). The CDR3 sequence is CTSSYAVPYEQYF. The CDR3 bases are TGTACCAGCAGTTACGCGGTCCCCTACGAGCAGTACTTC.

For this clonotype: No conserved phenylalanine or tryptophan ends this CDR3, so it is likely a read error. The J gene is TRBJ2-7, the V gene TRBV13; D remains ambiguous. The germline V gene has CDR1 PRHDT and CDR2 FYEKMQ (reference sequence). The CDR3 totals 14 residues. The CDR3 loop is CANSLQLRNPEQYL. In nucleotides, the CDR3 is TGTGCCAACAGCTTACAGCTCCGGAACCCCGAGCAGTACCTC.

This chain joins TRBV30 and TRBJ2-5; 12 bases align to TRBD2. The V gene end was trimmed by 4 bases and the J gene end by 5 bases; junction bases not matched to a gene: 2. This CDR3 has 13 amino acids. Germline-derived CDR1 and CDR2 are GTSNPN and SVGIG (reference sequence). CDR3 nucleotides: TGTGCCTGGAAAACTAGCGGGAGGGAGACCCAGTACTTC. Its protein product is CAWKTSGRETQYF.

On this clonotype: Because the CDR3 is missing its conserved closing phenylalanine or tryptophan, this is likely a read error. The gene calls are TRBV4-1 and TRBJ2-1; D is unclear. Germline CDR1 and CDR2: MGHRA and YSYEKL. The CDR3 runs 15 residues. CDR3 DNA sequence: TGCGCCAGGAGCCCGCTCGATAACAACAACAATGAGCAGTTCTTA. Its translation: CARSPLDNNNNEQFL.

Note on this clonotype: One end of the junction does not line up with germline, which may come from a read error. This chain uses TRBV10-3 with TRBJ1-5; D gene ambiguous. The CDR3 runs 14 residues. Germline V gene data show CDR1 as ENHRY and CDR2 as SYGVKD. The CDR3: CAIIEHEGDQPQHF. As DNA, the CDR3 is TGTGCCATCATTGAGCATGAGGGTGATCAGCCCCAGCATTTT.

In the case of this clonotype: Relative to the germline gene, one junction end is altered; a read error may explain this. The V and J genes are TRBV11-1 and TRBJ2-5; D is perhaps TRBD2 (5 bases). Germline lookup yields CDR1 SGHAT and CDR2 FQDESV (reference sequence). The length of the CDR3 is 14 residues. CDR3 in DNA: TGTGCCAGCAGCTTCAACCGGAGGCAGGAGACCCGGTACTTC. Protein product: CASSFNRRQETRYF. Based on the CDR3 plus reference TRBV11-1 and TRBJ2-5, the full variable domain is EAEVAQSPRYKITEKSQAVAFWCDPISGHATLYWYRQILGQGPELLVQFQDESVVDDSQLPKDRFSAERLKGVDSTLKIQPAELGDSAMYLCASSFNRRQETRYFGPGTRLLVL.

Concerning this clonotype: Without the conserved terminal phenylalanine or tryptophan, this CDR3 likely stems from a read error. The rearrangement links TRBV11-2 to TRBJ2-7; TRBD1 might be the D (6 bases). TRBJ2-1 explains the end of the DNA better; the J call may be wrong. Germline values: CDR1 SGHAT, CDR2 FQNNGV. This CDR3 has 14 amino acids. CDR3 sequence reads: CAISPGQLAYEQFL. The CDR3 bases are TGTGCGATCAGCCCCGGACAGCTGGCCTACGAGCAGTTCCTC.

This clonotype appeared a single time. The junction departs from the called germline gene at one end, perhaps through a read error. This sequence joins TRBV11-2 and TRBJ2-5; weak D call: TRBD2 (6 bases). The CDR3 runs to 16 residues. Germline V CDR1 and CDR2: SGHAT, FQNNGV. CDR3 DNA sequence: TGTGCCAGCAGGCAAACTCCTGGCGGAGGGGAAGAGACCCAGTACTTT. As protein: CASRQTPGGGEETQYF.

On this clonotype itself: It is likely a read error, because the conserved phenylalanine at the end of the CDR3 is missing. The rearrangement uses TRBV14 and TRBJ2-1, with 7 bases fitting TRBD1. V shed 6 bases and J 6 bases; nucleotides not matched to a gene: 8. There are 14 residues in the CDR3. The germline V gene encodes CDR1 SGHDN and CDR2 FVKESK. CDR3 amino acids: CASSQGVVSNEQFL. CDR3 in DNA: TGTGCCAGCAGTCAGGGGGTTGTGAGCAATGAGCAGTTCCTC.

On this clonotype: A read error may account for a junction end that differs from germline. The J gene is TRBJ1-3, the V gene TRBV11-3, with D unclear. CDR1 is SGHNT, CDR2 YENEEA, per germline. The CDR3 loop spans 14 amino acids. CDR3 in DNA: TGTACCAGCAGCTTATACGGGGTTGGAAACGCCATATATTTT. Amino acid sequence: CTSSLYGVGNAIYF.

About this clonotype: Germline and junction disagree at one end, which may indicate a read error. This chain links TRBV11-2 with TRBJ2-3; no definite D call. The length of the CDR3 is 12 residues. Germline CDR1 is SGHAT and CDR2 is FQNNGV. The CDR3 protein is CASNASIDTQYF. The CDR3 nucleotides read TGTGCTAGCAACGCCAGCATAGATACGCAGTATTTT.

J is TRBJ1-6 and V is TRBV6-5; TRBD1 matches 8 bases. The CDR3 covers 15 residues. The junction had 11 bases not matched to a gene; V was cut back by 9 bases and J by 7 bases. Germline V gene data show CDR1 as MNHEY and CDR2 as SVGAGI. The CDR3 bases are TGTGCCAGTAAGCACAGGGGGGTGAAAAATTCACCCCTCCACTTT. This gives the protein CASKHRGVKNSPLHF.

This chain connects TRBV14 to TRBJ2-7, with no clear D. This CDR3 region has 16 residues. Per the germline V gene, CDR1 is SGHDN and CDR2 is FVKESK. The V gene lost 3 bases and the J gene lost 1 base, with 16 bases spanning the gap. CDR3 sequence: CASSQADLVRSYEQYF. CDR3 coding DNA: TGTGCCAGCAGCCAGGCGGATCTGGTACGGTCCTACGAGCAGTACTTC.

This clonotype was counted many times. The chain uses TRBV21-1 and TRBJ2-1; the table's D gene call, TRBD1, was not cross checked with the DNA. TRBV21-1 is described as a pseudogene. The CDR3 contains 19 residues. The CDR3: CASSKGGQEDRLARNEQFF. The CDR3 nucleotides are TGTGCCAGCAGCAAAGGAGGACAGGAAGATCGGCTAGCGAGGAATGAGCAGTTCTTC.

This clonotype was detected once. One end of the junction does not line up with germline, which may come from a read error. The chain uses TRBV6-2 or TRBV6-3 and TRBJ2-7, with D tentatively TRBD2 (6 bases). This CDR3 has 13 amino acids. Germline CDR1 MNHEY, CDR2 SVGEGT. CDR3 region: CATRASVRYEQYF. In DNA form, the CDR3 reads TGTGCCACCCGGGCTAGCGTGAGATACGAGCAATACTTC.